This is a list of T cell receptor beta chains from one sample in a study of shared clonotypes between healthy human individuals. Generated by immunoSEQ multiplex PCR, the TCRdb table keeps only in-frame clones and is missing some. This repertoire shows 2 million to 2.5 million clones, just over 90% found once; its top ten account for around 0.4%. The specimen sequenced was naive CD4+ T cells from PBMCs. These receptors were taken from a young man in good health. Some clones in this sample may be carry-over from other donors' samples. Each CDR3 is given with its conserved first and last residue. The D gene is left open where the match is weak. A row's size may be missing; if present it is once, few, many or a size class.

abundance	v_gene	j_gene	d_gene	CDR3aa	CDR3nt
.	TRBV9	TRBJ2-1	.	CASSVGVESFGDEQFF	TGTGCCAGCAGCGTAGGTGTGGAGAGCTTTGGGGATGAGCAGTTCTTC
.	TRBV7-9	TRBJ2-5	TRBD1	CASSLQRQGQETQYF	TGTGCCAGCAGCTTACAGCGACAGGGACAAGAGACCCAGTACTTC
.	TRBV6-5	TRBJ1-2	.	CASSYLGFYGYTF	TGTGCCAGCAGTTACTTAGGGTTCTATGGCTACACCTTC
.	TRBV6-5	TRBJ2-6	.	CASSYGGSGANVLTF	TGTGCCAGCAGTTACGGCGGCTCTGGGGCCAACGTCCTGACTTTC
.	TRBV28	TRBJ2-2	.	CASISRAGELFF	TGTGCCAGCATTTCAAGGGCCGGGGAGCTGTTTTTT
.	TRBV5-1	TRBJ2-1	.	CASSLFLGSYNEQFF	TGCGCCAGCAGCTTGTTCTTGGGCTCCTACAATGAGCAGTTCTTC
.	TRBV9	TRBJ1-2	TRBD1	CASSVGGQGHGYTF	TGTGCCAGCAGCGTAGGGGGACAGGGGCATGGCTACACCTTC
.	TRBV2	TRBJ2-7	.	CASLGYGDEQYF	TGTGCCAGCTTGGGGTATGGGGACGAGCAGTACTTC
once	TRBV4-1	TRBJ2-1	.	CASSQVGNNEQFF	TGCGCCAGCAGCCAAGTCGGCAACAATGAGCAGTTCTTC
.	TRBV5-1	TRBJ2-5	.	CASSSIGFDTQYF	TGCGCCAGCAGTTCTATTGGGTTCGACACCCAGTACTTC
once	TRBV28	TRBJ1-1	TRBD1	CASRNNRGFTEAFF	TGTGCCAGCAGGAATAACAGGGGGTTCACTGAAGCTTTCTTT
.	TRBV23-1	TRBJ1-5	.	CASSQSWGQGSNQPQHF	TGCGCCAGCAGTCAATCGTGGGGGCAGGGGAGCAATCAGCCCCAGCATTTT
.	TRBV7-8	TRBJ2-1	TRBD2	CASTRTSGQTSYNEQFF	TGTGCCAGCACGCGGACTAGCGGCCAAACTTCTTACAATGAGCAGTTCTTC
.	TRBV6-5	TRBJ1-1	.	CASSYSNRMNTEAFF	TGTGCCAGCAGTTACTCCAACAGGATGAACACTGAAGCTTTCTTT
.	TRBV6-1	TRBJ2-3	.	CASSEAWLASTDTQYF	TGTGCCAGCAGTGAAGCTTGGCTAGCTAGCACAGATACGCAGTATTTT
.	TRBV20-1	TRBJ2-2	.	CSAEGPGELFF	TGCAGTGCTGAGGGCCCCGGGGAGCTGTTTTTT
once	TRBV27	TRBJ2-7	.	CASSLGLEQYF	TGTGCCAGCAGTCTGGGCCTCGAGCAGTACTTC
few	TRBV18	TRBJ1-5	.	CASSLMGDQPQHF	TGTGCCAGCTCACTCATGGGAGATCAGCCCCAGCATTTT
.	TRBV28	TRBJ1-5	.	CASTPGGDQPQHF	TGTGCCAGCACCCCGGGTGGGGATCAGCCCCAGCATTTT
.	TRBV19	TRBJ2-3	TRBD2	CASSRYTTSGSFSDTQYF	TGTGCCAGTAGTAGGTACACCACTAGCGGGAGTTTCTCAGATACGCAGTATTTT
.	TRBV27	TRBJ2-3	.	CASSLRLRTDTQYF	TGTGCCAGCAGTTTACGGCTCCGCACAGATACGCAGTATTTT
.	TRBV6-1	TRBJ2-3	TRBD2	CASSEPLGRGGADTQYF	TGTGCCAGCAGCGAACCGCTAGGGCGTGGGGGGGCAGATACGCAGTATTTT
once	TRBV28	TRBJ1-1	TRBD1	CASSSNGQGPTEAFF	TGTGCCAGCAGTTCCAACGGACAGGGGCCGACTGAAGCTTTCTTT
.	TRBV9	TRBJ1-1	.	CASSVTPSANTEAFF	TGTGCCAGCAGCGTAACCCCCTCGGCGAACACTGAAGCTTTCTTT
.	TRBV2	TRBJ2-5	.	CASTKGPMYQETQYF	TGTGCCAGCACTAAAGGACCGATGTACCAAGAGACCCAGTACTTC
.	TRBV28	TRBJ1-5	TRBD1	CATAPRDRLPQPQHF	TGTGCCACCGCGCCCCGGGACAGACTCCCTCAGCCCCAGCATTTT